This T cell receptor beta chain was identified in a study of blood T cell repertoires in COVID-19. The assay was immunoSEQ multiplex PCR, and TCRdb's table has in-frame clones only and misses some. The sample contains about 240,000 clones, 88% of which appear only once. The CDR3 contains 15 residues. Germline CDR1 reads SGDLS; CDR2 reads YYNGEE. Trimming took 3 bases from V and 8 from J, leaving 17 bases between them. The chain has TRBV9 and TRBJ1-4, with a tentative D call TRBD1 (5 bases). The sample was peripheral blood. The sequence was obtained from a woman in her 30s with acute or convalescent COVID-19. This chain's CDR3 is CASSASGTGGEKLFF. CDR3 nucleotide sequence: TGTGCCAGCAGCGCATCCGGGACTGGAGGGGAAAAACTGTTTTTT.